The rows below give T cell receptor beta chains drawn from one sample of a study of blood T cells in healthy people across ages. Each CDR3 protein gets one entry after TCRdb re-called the 5' RACE reads with MiXCR. This table holds some 1 million distinct CDR3 sequences, more than 35% found once. The sample comprised blood. The receptors stem from a woman aged 60-75 years in good health. CDR3s include the opening cysteine and the closing phenylalanine or tryptophan.

j_call | v_call | cdr3_aa
. | TRBV2 | CASSVLAGIHEQYF
TRBJ2-5 | TRBV20-1 | CSARDGAGRVQETQYF
. | TRBV20-1 | CSAHIAGLASETQYF
TRBJ1-2 | TRBV6-6 | CASSSIRVYDYTF
TRBJ2-7 | TRBV5-1 | CASSSAPGPNSYEQYF
TRBJ2-1 | TRBV12-3/TRBV12-4 | CASSSTGVQFF
TRBJ2-7 | TRBV5-1 | CASSLSTGRAYEQYF
TRBJ2-5 | TRBV20-1 | CSASDRGRGTQYF
TRBJ2-7 | TRBV4-2 | CASRDGVTYEQYF
TRBJ2-7 | TRBV28 | CASSPTWDRGPYEQYF
TRBJ1-6 | TRBV20-1 | CSARTGNSPLHF
TRBJ2-4 | TRBV12-5 | CASGTGTSGALAKNIQYF
TRBJ2-3 | TRBV9 | CASSVGTSGTTDTQYF
TRBJ2-1 | TRBV14 | CASSHTRNEQFF
TRBJ2-3 | TRBV24-1 | CATSRGPGLTDTQYF
TRBJ2-5 | TRBV20-1 | CSARLISSQETQYF
TRBJ2-1 | TRBV4-1 | CASSPGLAGSSYNEQFF
TRBJ2-2 | TRBV27 | CASRTGLTGELFF
TRBJ2-7 | TRBV27 | CASSYGGDRGLYEQYF
TRBJ2-1 | TRBV3-1 | CASSPSGRNNEQFF
TRBJ2-3 | TRBV18 | CASSPRPIPDTQYF
TRBJ1-1 | TRBV6-5 | CASRTTYRTEAFF
TRBJ1-6 | TRBV25-1 | CASSEFFHDQKYNSPLHF
TRBJ1-1 | TRBV6-6 | CASSYVGGKNTEAFF
TRBJ2-1 | TRBV29-1 | CSANTGGYNEQFF
TRBJ1-5 | TRBV6-2/TRBV6-3 | CASNRRDRERNQPQHF
TRBJ1-4 | TRBV5-1 | CASSLQGAAGEKLFF
TRBJ2-7 | TRBV24-1 | CATSDLRVTVSYEQYF
TRBJ1-2 | TRBV11-1 | CASSFYPANYGYTF
TRBJ1-1 | TRBV3-1 | CASRLGAWGTEAFF
TRBJ2-7 | TRBV20-1 | CSAWTSFSYEQYF
TRBJ2-1 | TRBV29-1 | CSVADSFGYEQFF
TRBJ2-7 | TRBV12-3/TRBV12-4 | CASSFLPYEQHF
TRBJ2-7 | TRBV12-3/TRBV12-4 | CASSFGGAPYEQYF
TRBJ2-1 | TRBV20-1 | CSAHPVGGLNEFNEQFF
TRBJ2-1 | TRBV12-3/TRBV12-4 | CASSLAIRGATLNNEQFF
TRBJ2-5 | TRBV18 | CASSREDRQYF
TRBJ2-2 | TRBV7-9 | CASSLAQLRGANTGELFF
TRBJ1-2 | TRBV7-6 | CASSLGPVYYGYTF
TRBJ1-1 | TRBV28 | CASSLDGEVNTEAFF
TRBJ2-1 | TRBV6-1 | CASRGMSTSREQFF
TRBJ2-1 | TRBV3-1 | CASSSGTSVTEQFF
TRBJ2-1 | TRBV2 | CAQQEFLLNEQFF
TRBJ1-1 | TRBV14 | CASSQDPGSTEAFF
TRBJ2-1 | TRBV5-1 | CASSVNPSDEQFF
TRBJ2-2 | TRBV7-2 | CASSLVSNTGELFF
TRBJ2-5 | TRBV6-4 | CASSRDYYNEQYF
TRBJ2-1 | TRBV7-9 | CASSISGSWNEQFF
TRBJ2-5 | TRBV15 | CATSVGTGSQETQYF
TRBJ2-3 | TRBV20-1 | CSARRQLTDTQYF
TRBJ2-7 | TRBV5-1 | CASSLAGGTYEQYF
TRBJ1-5 | TRBV19 | CASRKGTGGANPNQPQHF
TRBJ2-7 | TRBV20-1 | CSVHSRGSFYEQYF
TRBJ2-7 | TRBV4-1 | CASSNRPQSTPEQYF
TRBJ2-6 | TRBV4-1 | CASSLTPNVLTF
TRBJ2-1 | TRBV15 | CATSRDPRTSGRATYNEQFF